This is a list of T cell receptor beta chains from one sample in a study of T cells in Graves' hyperthyroidism and ophthalmopathy. One entry per CDR3 protein, called by TCRdb with MiXCR from the multiplex PCR reads. The sample lists hundreds of thousands of distinct CDR3 sequences, 45% occurring once. The sample taken for sequencing was peripheral blood or thyroid tissue (not recorded which). The receptor source for this set is an adult man with Graves' disease, either hyperthyroidism or ophthalmopathy (not recorded which). Each CDR3 is given with its conserved first and last residue. D genes are given only for firm matches. Clone size, where shown, is once, few, many, or a class for clones that have expanded.

D	V	size	J	CDR3	DNA
-	TRBV10-1	many	TRBJ2-7	CASSAGITYEQYF	TGCGCCAGCAGTGCCGGGATTACCTACGAGCAGTACTTC
-	TRBV12-3/TRBV12-4	-	TRBJ2-7	CASSFLGFGYEQYF	TGTGCCAGCAGTTTTTTGGGGTTCGGCTACGAGCAGTACTTC
-	TRBV12-3/TRBV12-4	few	TRBJ1-1	CAIRSGGSTEAFF	TGTGCCATCCGCTCGGGGGGGAGCACTGAAGCTTTCTTT
-	TRBV29-1	-	TRBJ1-1	CSYGTPNTEAFF	TGCAGCTATGGGACACCGAACACTGAAGCTTTCTTT
TRBD1	TRBV29-1	-	TRBJ2-7	CSVGDRGEQYF	TGCAGCGTTGGGGACAGGGGCGAGCAGTACTTC
-	TRBV10-3	few	TRBJ2-3	CAISESTPGVDTQYF	TGTGCCATCAGTGAGTCCACTCCCGGGGTAGATACGCAGTATTTT
TRBD1	TRBV7-9	-	TRBJ2-5	CATGTERETQYF	TGTGCCACCGGGACAGAGAGGGAGACCCAGTACTTC
-	TRBV24-1	many	TRBJ2-5	CATSERGRFQETQYF	TGTGCCACCAGTGAGCGGGGACGTTTCCAAGAGACCCAGTACTTC
-	TRBV20-1	few	TRBJ2-5	CSAREVDQDRTQYF	TGCAGTGCTAGAGAGGTGGATCAAGATCGAACCCAGTACTTC
TRBD1	TRBV2	few	TRBJ1-6	CASRPGQTNSPLHF	TGTGCCAGCAGACCGGGACAGACAAATTCACCCCTCCACTTT
-	TRBV10-3	many	TRBJ1-1	CAIRTQNTEAFF	TGTGCCATCAGGACCCAAAACACTGAAGCTTTCTTT
-	TRBV29-1	-	TRBJ1-1	CSVEGTGPLEAFF	TGCAGCGTTGAGGGGACGGGACCCCTTGAAGCTTTCTTT
-	TRBV2	many	TRBJ1-5	CASSEQFLSNQPQHF	TGTGCCAGCAGTGAGCAGTTCCTAAGCAATCAGCCCCAGCATTTT
TRBD1	TRBV15	many	TRBJ1-5	CATSSPRGQPQHF	TGTGCCACCAGCTCTCCCAGGGGGCAGCCCCAGCATTTT
-	TRBV12-3/TRBV12-4	few	TRBJ1-1	CASKEGMNTEAFF	TGTGCCAGTAAGGAGGGGATGAACACTGAAGCTTTCTTT
TRBD2	TRBV20-1	few	TRBJ2-7	CSALHGGASYEQYF	TGCAGTGCTCTCCACGGGGGGGCTTCCTACGAGCAGTACTTC
-	TRBV29-1	-	TRBJ2-5	CSVDGLGQGGYQETQYF	TGCAGCGTTGACGGATTGGGGCAGGGAGGCTACCAAGAGACCCAGTACTTC
-	TRBV5-1	-	TRBJ1-6	CASSLTGRESPLHF	TGCGCCAGCAGCTTGACGGGACGGGAGTCACCCCTCCACTTT
-	TRBV9	-	TRBJ2-2	CASSVDRTENTGELFF	TGTGCCAGCAGCGTAGACAGGACAGAGAACACCGGGGAGCTGTTTTTT